This section outlines one T cell receptor (beta chain) sequence together with its context. Its cognate antigen is unknown. The sample is drawn from a study of beta chain features in type 1 diabetes. Background on the study: In all, roughly 98,000,000 sorted cells from all samples were analyzed. Study results and limitations: Researchers report that Type 1 diabetes patients had moderately but significantly shorter TCRB CDR3s across all four CD4+ subsets.

Reverse transcription of all isolated RNA meant that expressed TCRB transcripts were sequenced. Measured with immunoSEQ multiplex PCR; TCRdb has only the in-frame clones, and not every one. This table has around 280,000 clones, over 12% appearing once. Trimming took 6 bases from V and 8 from J, leaving 13 bases between them. This CDR3 spans 11 amino acids. From germline, CDR1 is DFQATT and CDR2 SNEGSKA (reference sequence). The sequence derives from a young man with type 1 diabetes. The rearrangement joins TRBV20-1 to TRBJ1-1; D unresolved. Sequencing used naive CD4+ T cells from blood. CDR3 region: CSALSTGEAFF. CDR3 DNA: TGCAGTGCCCTTTCGACGGGAGAAGCTTTCTTT.